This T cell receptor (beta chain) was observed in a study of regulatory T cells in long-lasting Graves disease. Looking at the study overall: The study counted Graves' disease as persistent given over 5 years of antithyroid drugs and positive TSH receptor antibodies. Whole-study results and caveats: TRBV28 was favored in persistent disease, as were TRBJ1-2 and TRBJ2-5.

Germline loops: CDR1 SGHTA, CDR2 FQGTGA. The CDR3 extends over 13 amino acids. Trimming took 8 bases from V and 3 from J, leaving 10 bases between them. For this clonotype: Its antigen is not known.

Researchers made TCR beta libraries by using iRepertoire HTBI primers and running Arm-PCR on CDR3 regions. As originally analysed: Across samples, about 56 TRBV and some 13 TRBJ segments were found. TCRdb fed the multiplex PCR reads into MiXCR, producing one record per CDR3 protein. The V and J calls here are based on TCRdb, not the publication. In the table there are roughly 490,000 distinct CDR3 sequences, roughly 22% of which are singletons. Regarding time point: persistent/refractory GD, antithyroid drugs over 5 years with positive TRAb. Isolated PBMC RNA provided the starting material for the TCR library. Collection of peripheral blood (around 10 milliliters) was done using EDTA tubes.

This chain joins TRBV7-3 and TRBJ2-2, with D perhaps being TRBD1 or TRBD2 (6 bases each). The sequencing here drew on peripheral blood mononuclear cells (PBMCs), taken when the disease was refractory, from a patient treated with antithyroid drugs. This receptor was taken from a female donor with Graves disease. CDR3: CASRRGYTGELFF. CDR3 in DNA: TGTGCCAGCCGGAGGGGGTACACCGGGGAGCTGTTTTTT.